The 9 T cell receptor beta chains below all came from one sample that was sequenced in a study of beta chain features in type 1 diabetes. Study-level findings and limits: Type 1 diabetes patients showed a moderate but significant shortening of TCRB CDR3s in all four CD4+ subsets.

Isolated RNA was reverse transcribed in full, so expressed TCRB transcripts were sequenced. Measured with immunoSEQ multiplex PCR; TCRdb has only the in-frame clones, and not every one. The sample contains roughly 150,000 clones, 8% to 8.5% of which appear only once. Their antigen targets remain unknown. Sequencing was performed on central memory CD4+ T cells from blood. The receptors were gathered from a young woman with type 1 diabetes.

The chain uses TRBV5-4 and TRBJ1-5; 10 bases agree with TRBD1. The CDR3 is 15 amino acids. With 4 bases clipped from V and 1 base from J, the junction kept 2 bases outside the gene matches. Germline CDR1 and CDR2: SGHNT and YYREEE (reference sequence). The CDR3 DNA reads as TGTGCCAGCAGCCGGGACAGGGGAAGCAATCAGCCCCAGCATTTT. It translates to CASSRDRGSNQPQHF.

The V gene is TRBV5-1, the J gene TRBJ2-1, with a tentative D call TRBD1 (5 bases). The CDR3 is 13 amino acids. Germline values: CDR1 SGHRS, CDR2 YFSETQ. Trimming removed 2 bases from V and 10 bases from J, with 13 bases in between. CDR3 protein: CASSFDSSGEQFF. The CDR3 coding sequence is TGCGCCAGCAGCTTTGACTCATCAGGGGAGCAGTTCTTC.

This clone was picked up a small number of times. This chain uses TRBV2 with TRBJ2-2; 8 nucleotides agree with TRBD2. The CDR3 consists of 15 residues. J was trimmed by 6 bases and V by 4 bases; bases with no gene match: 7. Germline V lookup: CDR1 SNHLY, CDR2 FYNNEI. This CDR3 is CASSVPGGAAGELFF. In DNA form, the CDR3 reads TGTGCCAGCAGTGTTCCGGGGGGGGCGGCCGGGGAGCTGTTTTTT.

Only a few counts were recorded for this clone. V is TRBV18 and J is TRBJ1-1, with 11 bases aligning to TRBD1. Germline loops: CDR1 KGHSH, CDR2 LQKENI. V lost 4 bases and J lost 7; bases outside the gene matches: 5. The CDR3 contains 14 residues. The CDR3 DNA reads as TGTGCCAGCTCACGGTCGGACAGGGGGCGTGAAGCTTTCTTT. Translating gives CASSRSDRGREAFF. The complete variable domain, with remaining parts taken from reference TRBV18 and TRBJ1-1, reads NAGVMQNPRHLVRRRGQEARLRCSPMKGHSHVYWYRQLPEEGLKFMVYLQKENIIDESGMPKERFSAEFPKEGPSILRIQQVVRGDSAAYFCASSRSDRGREAFFGQGTRLTVV.

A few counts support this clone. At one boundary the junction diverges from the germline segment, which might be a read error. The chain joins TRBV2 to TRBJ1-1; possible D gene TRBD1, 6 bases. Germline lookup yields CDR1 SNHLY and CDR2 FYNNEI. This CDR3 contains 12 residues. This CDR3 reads CASSEGFFGGEF. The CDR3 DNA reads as TGTGCCAGCAGTGAAGGCTTTTTTGGGGGCGAGTTT.

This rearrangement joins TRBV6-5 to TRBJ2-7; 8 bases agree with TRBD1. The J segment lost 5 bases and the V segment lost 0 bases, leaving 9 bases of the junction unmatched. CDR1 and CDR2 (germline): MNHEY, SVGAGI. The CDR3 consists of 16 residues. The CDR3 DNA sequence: TGTGCCAGCAGTTACTCATCCGCCGGGACAGGCGACGAGCAGTACTTC. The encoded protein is CASSYSSAGTGDEQYF.

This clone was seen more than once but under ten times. CDR3 residues: CAISDRGGRTQYF. CDR3 nucleotide sequence: TGTGCCATCAGTGATAGGGGGGGGCGAACGCAGTATTTT. This chain joins TRBV10-3 and TRBJ2-3; TRBD2 is a possible D gene (7 bases). The CDR3 spans 13 residues. From germline, CDR1 is ENHRY and CDR2 SYGVKD. The V end was cut by 3 bases, the J end by 9 bases, with 13 bases between.

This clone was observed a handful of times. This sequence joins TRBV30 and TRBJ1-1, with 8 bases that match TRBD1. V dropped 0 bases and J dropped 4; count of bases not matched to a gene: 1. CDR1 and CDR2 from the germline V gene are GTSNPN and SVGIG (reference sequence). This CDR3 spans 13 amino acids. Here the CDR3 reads CAWSVTGGTEAFF. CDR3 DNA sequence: TGTGCCTGGAGTGTAACAGGGGGCACTGAAGCTTTCTTT.

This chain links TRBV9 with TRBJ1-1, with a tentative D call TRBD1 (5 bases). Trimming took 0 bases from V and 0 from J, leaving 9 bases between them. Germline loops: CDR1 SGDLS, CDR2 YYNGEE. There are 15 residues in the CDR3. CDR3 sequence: CASSVVSGMNTEAFF. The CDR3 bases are TGTGCCAGCAGCGTAGTGTCAGGGATGAACACTGAAGCTTTCTTT.